This T cell receptor (beta chain) was sequenced during a study of T-cell reconstitution after alpha-beta-depleted transplantation in children. This clonotype was seen many times. The antigen remains undetermined. It was with unique molecular identifiers that the TCRbeta library was prepared. MiXCR, applied by TCRdb to the PCR reads, yields one record per CDR3 protein. The sample holds approximately 80,000 distinct CDR3 sequences, roughly 15% seen once. The CDR3 sequence is 15 residues long. Germline V CDR1 and CDR2: SGDLS, YYNGEE. V was cut by 3 bases and J by 1 base, with 13 bases left in between. Whole-study findings and limits: Reportedly, alpha-beta T cells present about two months post-transplant originated from several hundred expanded clones of graft origin. Once a year had passed after transplant, T-cell counts and diversity came mostly from newly produced T cells. Several patients had high TCRbeta diversity at day 60; it came from surviving recipient T cells and thymic progenitors.

Sequences were derived from PBMCs, mostly from graft donor cells, sampled 180 days after TCRalphabeta/CD19-depleted stem cell transplant. The receptor was isolated from a male patient between 2 and 10 years old who had a stem cell transplant for acute lymphoblastic leukemia, so the T cells may come from the graft donor. V and J are TRBV9 and TRBJ1-1, with D possibly TRBD1 on 5 matching bases. In DNA, the CDR3 is TGTGCCAGCAGCGGATGGGGAGACAGGAACACTGAAGCTTTCTTT. Protein sequence: CASSGWGDRNTEAFF. Using reference TRBV9 and TRBJ1-1 for the parts outside the CDR3, the full variable domain is DSGVTQTPKHLITATGQRVTLRCSPRSGDLSVYWYQQSLDQGLQFLIQYYNGEERAKGNILERFSAQQFPDLHSELNLSSLELGDSALYFCASSGWGDRNTEAFFGQGTRLTVV.